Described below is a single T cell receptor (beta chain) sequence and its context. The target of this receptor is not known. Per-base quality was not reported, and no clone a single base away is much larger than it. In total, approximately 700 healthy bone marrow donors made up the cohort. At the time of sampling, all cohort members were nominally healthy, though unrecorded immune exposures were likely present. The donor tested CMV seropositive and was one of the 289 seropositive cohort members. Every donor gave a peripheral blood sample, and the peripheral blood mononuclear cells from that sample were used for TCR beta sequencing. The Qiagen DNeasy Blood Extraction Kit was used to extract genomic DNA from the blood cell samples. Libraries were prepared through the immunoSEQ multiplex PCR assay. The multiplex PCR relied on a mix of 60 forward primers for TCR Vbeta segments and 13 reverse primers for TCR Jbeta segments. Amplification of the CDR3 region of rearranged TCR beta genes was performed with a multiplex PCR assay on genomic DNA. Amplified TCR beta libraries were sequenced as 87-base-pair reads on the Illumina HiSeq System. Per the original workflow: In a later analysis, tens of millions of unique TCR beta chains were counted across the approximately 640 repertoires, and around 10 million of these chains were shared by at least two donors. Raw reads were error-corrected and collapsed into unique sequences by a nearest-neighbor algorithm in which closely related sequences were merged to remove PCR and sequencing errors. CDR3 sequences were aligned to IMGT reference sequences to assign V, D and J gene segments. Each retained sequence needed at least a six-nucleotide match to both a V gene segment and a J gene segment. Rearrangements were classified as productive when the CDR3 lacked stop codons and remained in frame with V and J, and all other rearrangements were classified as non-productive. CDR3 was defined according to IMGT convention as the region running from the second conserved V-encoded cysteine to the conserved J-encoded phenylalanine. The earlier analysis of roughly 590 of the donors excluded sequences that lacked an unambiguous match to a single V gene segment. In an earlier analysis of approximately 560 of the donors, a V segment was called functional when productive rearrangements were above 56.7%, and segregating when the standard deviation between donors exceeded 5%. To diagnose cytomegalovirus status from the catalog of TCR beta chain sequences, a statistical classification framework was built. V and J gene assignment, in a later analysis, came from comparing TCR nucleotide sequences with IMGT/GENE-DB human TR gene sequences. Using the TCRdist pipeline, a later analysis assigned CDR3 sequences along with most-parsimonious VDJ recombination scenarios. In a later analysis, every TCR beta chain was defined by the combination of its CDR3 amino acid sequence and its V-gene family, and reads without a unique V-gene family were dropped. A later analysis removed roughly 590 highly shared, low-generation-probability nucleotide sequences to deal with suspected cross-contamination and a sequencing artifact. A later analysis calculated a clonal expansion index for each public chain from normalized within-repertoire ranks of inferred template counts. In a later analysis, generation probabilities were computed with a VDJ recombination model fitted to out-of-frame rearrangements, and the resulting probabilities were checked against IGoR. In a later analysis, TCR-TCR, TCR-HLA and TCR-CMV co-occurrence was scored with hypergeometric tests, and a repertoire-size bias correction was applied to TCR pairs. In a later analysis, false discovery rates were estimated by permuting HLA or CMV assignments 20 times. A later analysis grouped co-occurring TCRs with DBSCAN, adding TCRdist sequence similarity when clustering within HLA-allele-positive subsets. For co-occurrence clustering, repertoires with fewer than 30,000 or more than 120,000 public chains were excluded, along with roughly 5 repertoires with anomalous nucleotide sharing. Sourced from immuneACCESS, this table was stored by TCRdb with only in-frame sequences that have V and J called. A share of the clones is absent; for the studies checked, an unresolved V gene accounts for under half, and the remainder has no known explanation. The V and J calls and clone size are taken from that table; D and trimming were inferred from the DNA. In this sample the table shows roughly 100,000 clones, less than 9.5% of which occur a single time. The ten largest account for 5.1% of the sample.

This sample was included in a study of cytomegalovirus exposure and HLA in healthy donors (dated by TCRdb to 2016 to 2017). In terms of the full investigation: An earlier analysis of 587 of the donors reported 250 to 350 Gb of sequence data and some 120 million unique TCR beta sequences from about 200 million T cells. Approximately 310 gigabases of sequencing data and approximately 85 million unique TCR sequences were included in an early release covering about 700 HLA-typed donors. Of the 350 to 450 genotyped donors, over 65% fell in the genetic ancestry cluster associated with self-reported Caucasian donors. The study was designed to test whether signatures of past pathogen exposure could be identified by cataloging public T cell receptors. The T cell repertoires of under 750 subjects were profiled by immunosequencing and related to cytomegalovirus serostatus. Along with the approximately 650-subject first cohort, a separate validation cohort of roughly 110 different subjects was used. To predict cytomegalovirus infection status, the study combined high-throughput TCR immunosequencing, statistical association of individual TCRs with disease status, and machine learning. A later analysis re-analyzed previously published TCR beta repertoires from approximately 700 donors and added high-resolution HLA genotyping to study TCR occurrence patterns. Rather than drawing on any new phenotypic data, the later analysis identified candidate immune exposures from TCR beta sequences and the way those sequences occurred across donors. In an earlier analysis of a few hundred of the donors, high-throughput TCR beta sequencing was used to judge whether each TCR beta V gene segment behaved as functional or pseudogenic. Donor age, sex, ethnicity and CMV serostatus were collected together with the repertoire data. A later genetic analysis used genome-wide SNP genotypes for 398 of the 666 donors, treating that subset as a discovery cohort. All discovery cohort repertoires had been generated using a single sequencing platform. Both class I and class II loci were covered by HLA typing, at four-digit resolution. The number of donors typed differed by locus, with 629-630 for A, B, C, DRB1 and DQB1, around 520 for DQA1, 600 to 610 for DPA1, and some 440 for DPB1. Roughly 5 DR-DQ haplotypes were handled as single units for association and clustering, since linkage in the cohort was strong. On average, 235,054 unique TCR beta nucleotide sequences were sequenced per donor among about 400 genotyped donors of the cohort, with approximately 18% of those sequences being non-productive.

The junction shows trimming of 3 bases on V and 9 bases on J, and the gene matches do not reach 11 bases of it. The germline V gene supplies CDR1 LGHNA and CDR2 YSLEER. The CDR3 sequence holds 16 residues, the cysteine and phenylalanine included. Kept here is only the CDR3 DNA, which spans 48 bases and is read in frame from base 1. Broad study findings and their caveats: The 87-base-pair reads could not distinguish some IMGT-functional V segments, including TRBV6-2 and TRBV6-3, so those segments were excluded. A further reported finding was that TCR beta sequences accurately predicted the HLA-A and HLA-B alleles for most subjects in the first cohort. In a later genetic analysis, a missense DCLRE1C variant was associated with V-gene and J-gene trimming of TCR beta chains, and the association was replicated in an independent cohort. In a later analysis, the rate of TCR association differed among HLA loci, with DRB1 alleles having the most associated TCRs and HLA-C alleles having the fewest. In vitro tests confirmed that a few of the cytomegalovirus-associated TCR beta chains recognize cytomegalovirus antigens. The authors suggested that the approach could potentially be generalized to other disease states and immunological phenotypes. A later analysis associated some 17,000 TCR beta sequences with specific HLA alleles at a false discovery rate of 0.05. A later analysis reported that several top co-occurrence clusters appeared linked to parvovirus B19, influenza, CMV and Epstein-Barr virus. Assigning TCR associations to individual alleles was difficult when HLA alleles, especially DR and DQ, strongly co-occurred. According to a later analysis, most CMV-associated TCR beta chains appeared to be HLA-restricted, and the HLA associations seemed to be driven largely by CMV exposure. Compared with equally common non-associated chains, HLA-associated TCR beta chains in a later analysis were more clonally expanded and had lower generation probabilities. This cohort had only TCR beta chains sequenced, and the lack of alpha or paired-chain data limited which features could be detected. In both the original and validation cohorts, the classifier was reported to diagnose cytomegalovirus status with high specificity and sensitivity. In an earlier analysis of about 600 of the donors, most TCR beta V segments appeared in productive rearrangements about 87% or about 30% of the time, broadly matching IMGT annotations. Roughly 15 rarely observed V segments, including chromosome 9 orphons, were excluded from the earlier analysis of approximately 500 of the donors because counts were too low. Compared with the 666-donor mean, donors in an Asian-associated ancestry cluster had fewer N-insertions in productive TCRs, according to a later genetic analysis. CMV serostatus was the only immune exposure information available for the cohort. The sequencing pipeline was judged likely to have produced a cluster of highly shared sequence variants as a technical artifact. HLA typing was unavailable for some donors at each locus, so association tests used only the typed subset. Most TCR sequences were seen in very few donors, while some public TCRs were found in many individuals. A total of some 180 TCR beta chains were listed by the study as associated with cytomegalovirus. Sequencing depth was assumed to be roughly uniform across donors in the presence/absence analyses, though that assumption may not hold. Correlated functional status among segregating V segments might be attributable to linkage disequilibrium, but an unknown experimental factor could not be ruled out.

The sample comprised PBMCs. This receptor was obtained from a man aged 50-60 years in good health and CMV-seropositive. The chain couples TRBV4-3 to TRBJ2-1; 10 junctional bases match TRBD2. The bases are TGCGCCAGCAGCCAGACCGGGACTAGCGTGCTCGTTGAGCAGTTCTTC. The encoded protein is CASSQTGTSVLVEQFF.